This T cell receptor (beta chain) was captured by sequencing in a study of CD8+ T cells in alopecia areata. The wider study: Affected scalp percentage set treated patients' severity scores.

In each case, RNA was isolated and then reverse transcribed into cDNA as the sequencing template. Only in-frame clones appear in the TCRdb table, and some are missing; sequencing was by immunoSEQ multiplex PCR. The table includes some 170,000 clones, 50% to 75% detected once. Findings and limits, study-wide: Uncertain still, given a single nonresponder, is whether baseline CD8+ expansion links to response.

The CDR3 length is 13 residues. CDR1 and CDR2 from the germline V gene are SGDLS and YYNGEE. The V end lost 3 bases, the J end lost 3 bases, and 8 bases lay between the germline ends. Of note for this clone: Its antigen is undetermined.

The treatment is: oral pan-JAK inhibitor, 5-10 mg twice daily. The sequence came from a human donor with alopecia areata. This specimen consisted of CD4+ T cells sorted from blood, obtained at approximately week 60, from a patient treated with tofacitinib. V is TRBV9 and J is TRBJ2-3; TRBD1 is a possible D gene (5 bases). This CDR3 is CASSARDTDTQYF. DNA for the CDR3: TGTGCCAGCAGCGCCAGGGATACAGATACGCAGTATTTT.